The rows below give T cell receptor beta chains drawn from one sample of a study of human T cells and chemical hapten exposure. TCRdb ran MiXCR on the RACE reads and lists one entry per CDR3 protein. The sample records some 90,000 distinct CDR3 sequences, 11% being singletons. The sequencing here drew on whole blood, taken in connection with sensitization to the hapten diphenylcyclopropenone (DPC). The receptors here all came from a woman under 40 with alopecia areata. Some clones in this sample may be carry-over from other donors' samples. CDR3s include the opening cysteine and the closing phenylalanine or tryptophan. A D gene is named only where the DNA matches it firmly. Only some rows state a clone size, as once, few, many or a class for expanded clones.

few	.	TRBV10-3	TRBJ2-5	CAIGGAQETQYF	TGTGCCATCGGTGGGGCCCAAGAGACCCAGTACTTC
.	TRBD2	TRBV7-2	TRBJ2-1	CASSLPIRLAGGHNEQFF	TGTGCCAGCAGCTTACCAATTCGACTAGCGGGAGGCCACAATGAGCAGTTCTTC
.	.	TRBV7-9	TRBJ2-2	CASSLERSGELFF	TGTGCCAGCAGCTTAGAACGGAGCGGGGAGCTGTTTTTT
.	.	TRBV19	TRBJ2-5	CASRKTGRQETQYF	TGTGCCAGTAGAAAAACAGGGAGACAAGAGACCCAGTACTTC
few	.	TRBV4-1	TRBJ1-1	CASSQGGAGLAEAFF	TGCGCCAGCAGCCAAGGAGGGGCAGGGTTGGCGGAAGCTTTCTTT
.	.	TRBV7-8	TRBJ2-1	CASSLVRERNEQFF	TGTGCCAGCAGCTTAGTTCGGGAGCGGAATGAGCAGTTCTTC
many	TRBD2	TRBV29-1	TRBJ2-7	CSGRTSGDEQYF	TGCAGCGGGAGGACTAGCGGAGACGAGCAGTACTTC
many	.	TRBV20-1	TRBJ2-7	CSAREYREPYEQYF	TGCAGTGCTAGAGAGTACAGGGAACCCTACGAGCAGTACTTC
.	.	TRBV5-1	TRBJ2-2	CASRDGTGELFF	TGCGCCAGCAGAGACGGGACCGGGGAGCTGTTTTTT
many	.	TRBV12-3/TRBV12-4	TRBJ1-1	CASSSSGMNTEAFF	TGTGCCAGCAGTTCGTCAGGGATGAACACTGAAGCTTTCTTT
many	.	TRBV11-2	TRBJ2-5	CASSLGLVDQETQYF	TGTGCCAGCAGCTTAGGACTAGTTGACCAAGAGACCCAGTACTTC
many	TRBD1	TRBV2	TRBJ1-5	CASSEGQGGQPQHF	TGTGCCAGCAGTGAAGGACAGGGCGGCCAGCCCCAGCATTTT
.	.	TRBV7-2	TRBJ2-2	CASSLRGWTGELFF	TGTGCCAGCAGCTTAAGGGGTTGGACCGGGGAGCTGTTTTTT
few	.	TRBV29-1	TRBJ1-2	CSVARQGISYGYTF	TGCAGCGTTGCCCGGCAGGGAATCAGCTATGGCTACACCTTC
few	.	TRBV20-1	TRBJ1-6	CSASASGANSPLHF	TGCAGTGCTAGCGCATCGGGAGCTAATTCACCCCTCCACTTT
.	.	TRBV4-3	TRBJ2-1	CASSARTGQGQFF	TGCGCCAGCAGCGCTCGGACTGGTCAGGGGCAGTTCTTC
.	.	TRBV11-1	TRBJ2-5	CASSLRPLGQYF	TGTGCCAGCAGCTTAAGACCCCTTGGACAGTACTTC
few	.	TRBV2	TRBJ2-2	CASSGGDAGELFF	TGTGCCAGCAGCGGGGGCGACGCCGGGGAGCTGTTTTTT
few	TRBD1	TRBV10-3	TRBJ2-1	CAISEVARGNPEQFF	TGTGCCATCAGTGAGGTGGCCAGGGGGAACCCTGAGCAGTTCTTC
many	.	TRBV30	TRBJ2-3	CAWTYSLGADTQYF	TGTGCCTGGACTTACAGCCTGGGCGCAGATACGCAGTATTTT
many	.	TRBV6-6	TRBJ1-1	CASSYPFYPQAHKYNTEAFF	TGTGCCAGCAGTTACCCGTTCTACCCACAGGCGCACAAGTATAACACTGAAGCTTTCTTT
few	.	TRBV10-3	TRBJ2-1	CAISWAEIPPSEQFF	TGTGCCATCAGCTGGGCAGAGATTCCCCCCAGTGAGCAGTTCTTC
few	.	TRBV18	TRBJ2-2	CASSPPGTTNTGELFF	TGTGCCAGCTCACCACCGGGCACCACGAACACCGGGGAGCTGTTTTTT
many	.	TRBV12-3/TRBV12-4	TRBJ2-7	CASSLAGGSEQYF	TGTGCCAGCAGTTTAGCGGGAGGATCCGAGCAGTACTTC
once	TRBD2	TRBV3-1	TRBJ2-3	CASSQNSGGRDTQYF	TGTGCCAGCAGCCAAAATAGCGGGGGCCGGGATACGCAGTATTTT
many	TRBD1	TRBV3-1	TRBJ2-7	CASSRTGQSSYEQYF	TGTGCCAGCAGCCGCACGGGACAGAGCTCCTACGAGCAGTACTTC
many	.	TRBV4-2	TRBJ2-6	CASSTESSGANVLTF	TGTGCCAGCAGCACCGAGAGCTCTGGGGCCAACGTCCTGACTTTC
few	.	TRBV30	TRBJ2-3	CAWSIGGSTDTQYF	TGTGCCTGGAGTATTGGGGGGAGTACAGATACGCAGTATTTT
.	TRBD2	TRBV7-9	TRBJ2-2	CASSSSGTNTGELFF	TGTGCCAGCAGCTCTAGCGGGACCAACACCGGGGAGCTGTTTTTT
many	TRBD1	TRBV13	TRBJ1-6	CASSSRTGENSPLHF	TGTGCCAGCAGCTCGAGGACAGGAGAAAATTCACCCCTCCACTTT
few	.	TRBV4-3	TRBJ1-5	CASSQEARRGNQPQHF	TGCGCCAGCAGCCAAGAGGCCCGTCGGGGGAATCAGCCCCAGCATTTT
many	TRBD2	TRBV6-1	TRBJ2-1	CASSVGLAVNEQFF	TGTGCCAGCAGTGTGGGACTAGCGGTTAATGAGCAGTTCTTC